Below, 22 T cell receptor beta chains from the same sample are listed, as sequenced in a study of tumor-infiltrating lymphocytes in primary liver carcinoma. Unsorted whole blood supplied the RNA, and germline DNA was extracted too. Starting material of 400 to 600 ng total RNA yielded TCR beta cDNA via a constant-region primer. Slightly modified ARM-PCR with three nested multiplex PCR rounds yielded TCR beta libraries. The study ran its first two PCR rounds for 9 to 10 cycles each, using TRBV1-TRBV30 forward primers and a C-beta reverse primer. MiXCR was run by TCRdb on the multiplex PCR reads, yielding one entry per CDR3 protein. Among approximately 310,000 distinct CDR3 sequences, more than 55% were seen once, and the ten largest hold roughly 8.6%. Specimen: peripheral blood. Receptors originate from a man in his forties or fifties with primary liver carcinoma and hepatitis B virus infection.

The sample holds many counts of this clonotype. The chain couples TRBV29-1 to TRBJ2-7, with a possible D match to TRBD1 (5 bases). The germline V gene has CDR1 SQVTM and CDR2 ANQGSEA. V was shortened by 4 bases and J by 3 bases, with 10 bases between the two germline ends. This CDR3 is 12 amino acids long. The chain's CDR3 is CSVVDTLYEQYF. CDR3 in DNA: TGCAGCGTTGTGGACACCCTCTACGAGCAGTACTTC.

The J gene is TRBJ1-5, the V gene TRBV12-3 or TRBV12-4, with D possibly matching TRBD1 (5 bases). The V and J ends lost 5 bases and 7 bases respectively, with 21 bases between them. The CDR3 has 16 residues. The CDR3 is CASSLLGGDNNQPQHF. CDR3 nucleotides: TGTGCCAGCAGTCTGTTAGGAGGGGATAACAACCAGCCCCAGCATTTT.

Notes on this clonotype: This sequence may be a read error, since a much larger clone differs from it by one base. The chain is built from TRBV12-3 or TRBV12-4 and TRBJ2-7, with D unclear. CDR3 size: 14 residues. In nucleotides, the CDR3 is TGTGCCATCAGTCCGACCGGAAGGACCTACGAGCAGTACTTC. Translated, it gives CAISPTGRTYEQYF.

For this clonotype: The missing conserved phenylalanine or tryptophan at the end of this CDR3 makes a read error likely. V usage is TRBV6-5 and J usage is TRBJ2-1; 9 nucleotides line up with TRBD2. With 7 bases clipped from V and 10 bases from J, the junction kept 8 bases outside the gene matches. Germline CDR1 MNHEY, CDR2 SVGAGI. The CDR3 has 13 amino acids. In nucleotides, the CDR3 is TGTGCCAGCACGAGACTGGCGGGGGGGGAGCAGTTCCTC. As protein: CASTRLAGGEQFL.

On this clonotype itself: A much larger clone differs from this one at a single base, so this may be a read error. This chain connects TRBV6-5 to TRBJ2-1; D might be TRBD2 (6 bases). Germline CDR1 and CDR2: MNHEY and SVGAGI. This CDR3 has 14 residues. DNA of the CDR3: TGTGCCAGCAGTTACGCTAGCGCGTACAATGAGCAGTCCTTC. Its protein is CASSYASAYNEQSF.

As to this clonotype: Without the conserved terminal phenylalanine or tryptophan, this CDR3 likely stems from a read error. V is TRBV6-5 and J is TRBJ2-1, with D perhaps being TRBD1 or TRBD2 (6 bases each). Looked up from germline, CDR1 is MNHEY and CDR2 is SVGAGI. The length of the CDR3 is 13 residues. Trimming removed 6 bases at V and 5 bases at J, with 11 bases between. The CDR3 DNA follows: TGTGCCAGCAGCCCGGGGGCCCACAATGAGCAGTTCCTC. It specifies CASSPGAHNEQFL.

The V call is TRBV11-2, the J call TRBJ1-5; D remains unclear. The CDR3 is made up of 17 amino acids. The V and J ends lost 8 bases and 4 bases respectively, with 24 bases between them. Germline lookup yields CDR1 SGHAT and CDR2 FQNNGV. For the CDR3, the DNA is TGTGCCAGCGACTTCCGCCCATGTCGTACAGAGAATCAGCCCCAGCATTTT. This translates into CASDFRPCRTENQPQHF.

Remarks on this clonotype: The junction departs from the called germline gene at one end, perhaps through a read error. This chain links TRBV5-6 with TRBJ2-7; 10 nucleotides match TRBD1. The CDR3 sequence is 15 residues long. Germline loops: CDR1 SGHDT, CDR2 YYEEEE. DNA of the CDR3: TGTGCCAGCACCTTGGGGGACAGGGGCTCCTACGAGCAGTACTTC. Translated, it gives CASTLGDRGSYEQYF.

Worth noting for this clonotype: A much larger clone lies a single base off, so this may be a read error. The chain is built from TRBV10-3 and TRBJ2-3, with D tentatively TRBD2 (6 bases). Germline values: CDR1 ENHRY, CDR2 SYGVKD. The CDR3 runs to 16 residues. The CDR3 sequence: CVTLNPLRERPDTQYF. As DNA, the CDR3 is TGTGTCACCCTAAACCCCCTACGGGAGAGACCAGATACGCAGTATTTT.

In regard to this clonotype: Since a much larger clone is just one base distant, this may be a read error. The CDR3: CSVVRETQYF. The CDR3 DNA follows: TGCAGCGTCGTGAGGGAGACCCAGTACTTC. This chain uses TRBV29-1 with TRBJ2-5; no firm D call. Germline V lookup: CDR1 SQVTM, CDR2 ANQGSEA. This CDR3 region has 10 residues. With 6 bases removed from V and 5 bases from J, the gap between germline ends came to 7 bases.

For this clonotype: This may be a read error, as it is one base from a much larger clone. The genes are TRBV5-4 and TRBJ1-4, with 8 bases lining up with TRBD1. The CDR3 spans 14 residues. Germline lookup yields CDR1 SGHNT and CDR2 YYREEE (reference sequence). CDR3 residues: CASSLDRGREKPFF. The CDR3, as DNA: TGTGCCAGCAGCCTCGACAGGGGACGGGAAAAACCGTTTTTT.

This clonotype has just one count. A read error may explain this, as a much larger clone is one base away. This sequence joins TRBV29-1 and TRBJ2-7; unclear D gene. This CDR3 has 14 residues. The germline CDR1 and CDR2 sequences are SQVTM and ANQGSEA. In nucleotides, the CDR3 is TGCAGCGTTGAAGGGGCCGGATTTTTGGGCGAGCAGTGCTTC. This sequence encodes CSVEGAGFLGEQCF.

This clonotype has at least ten counts. This chain joins TRBV6-1 and TRBJ1-5; the D is unclear. From germline, CDR1 is MNHNS and CDR2 SASEGT. The V end lost 0 bases, the J end lost 0 bases, and 9 bases lay between the germline ends. The CDR3 length is 16 residues. The CDR3 here is CASSEALLYSNQPQHF. Here the CDR3 DNA reads TGTGCCAGCAGTGAAGCGCTTCTCTATAGCAATCAGCCCCAGCATTTT.

The rearrangement joins TRBV6-5 to TRBJ2-5; D not certain. V dropped 7 bases and J dropped 1 base, with 10 bases sitting between them. The CDR3 sequence is 13 residues long. In germline, CDR1 is MNHEY, CDR2 SVGAGI. CDR3 loop: CASISRPQETQYF. The CDR3 DNA follows: TGTGCCAGCATTTCGCGACCCCAAGAGACCCAGTACTTC.

This clonotype was seen repeatedly, ten times or more. The chain combines TRBV5-6 with TRBJ2-1; 12 nucleotides match TRBD2. Germline CDR1 SGHDT, CDR2 YYEEEE. The V gene end was trimmed by 4 bases and the J gene end by 2 bases; junction bases not matched to a gene: 4. This CDR3 contains 16 residues. The CDR3 DNA reads TGTGCCAGCAGCCGACTAGCGGGAGCCCCCTACAATGAGCAGTTCTTC. It codes for CASSRLAGAPYNEQFF.

This clonotype came up a few times. The chain uses TRBV28 and TRBJ2-5, with TRBD2 matching 12 bases. V dropped 5 bases and J dropped 5; count of bases not matched to a gene: 12. Per the germline V gene, CDR1 is MDHEN and CDR2 is SYDVKM. The CDR3 totals 17 residues. The CDR3 is CASSTRLAGDGIETQYF. The DNA for the CDR3 is TGTGCCAGCAGTACCAGACTAGCGGGAGATGGCATTGAGACCCAGTACTTC.

This clonotype was picked up many times. The chain couples TRBV12-3 or TRBV12-4 to TRBJ2-3; D gene unclear. V was clipped by 4 bases and J by 6 bases, with 8 bases between them. The CDR3 has 12 residues. Here the CDR3 reads CASSSRRDTQYF. For the CDR3, the DNA is TGTGCCAGCAGTTCTCGGCGGGATACGCAGTATTTT.

At least ten counts were recorded for this clonotype. The chain recombines TRBV4-2 with TRBJ2-7, with 7 nucleotides matching TRBD2. Trimming cost V 0 bases and J 3 bases; bases outside gene matches: 8. The CDR3 length is 16 residues. Germline assignment: CDR1 LGHNA and CDR2 YNFKEQ. The CDR3 spells CASSQDTGEGHYEQYF. The CDR3 bases are TGTGCCAGCAGCCAAGATACGGGGGAGGGCCACTACGAGCAGTACTTC.

This chain links TRBV29-1 with TRBJ1-1; TRBD1 is a possible D gene (5 bases). The CDR3 loop spans 15 amino acids. Germline V lookup: CDR1 SQVTM, CDR2 ANQGSEA. CDR3: CSVGAGRGMNTEAFF. In DNA form, the CDR3 reads TGCAGTGTCGGTGCAGGGCGGGGTATGAACACTGAAGCTTTCTTT.

The table lists this clonotype with many counts. V usage is TRBV10-3 and J usage is TRBJ2-5; D is ambiguous. Germline assignment: CDR1 ENHRY and CDR2 SYGVKD. The length of the CDR3 is 13 residues. V shed 6 bases and J shed 1 base, with 9 bases lying between them. The CDR3, as DNA: TGTGCCATCAGAGACATTCGCCAAGAGACCCAGTACTTC. Residues: CAIRDIRQETQYF.

On this clonotype itself: The junction shows a germline mismatch at one end, possibly a read error. This chain uses TRBV30 with TRBJ1-2; TRBD1 aligns across 8 bases. There are 13 residues in the CDR3. Germline V lookup: CDR1 GTSNPN, CDR2 SVGIG (reference sequence). CDR3 DNA: TGTGTCTGGAGTTTCGGACAGGGCGGTGGCTACACCTTC. It translates to CVWSFGQGGGYTF.

To note about this clonotype: One junction end does not reproduce the germline sequence, and a read error may be involved. The CDR3 reads CVSSFAGLEQYF. The CDR3 bases are TGTGTCAGCAGTTTCGCAGGGCTCGAGCAATACTTC. V gene TRBV12-3 or TRBV12-4 combines with J gene TRBJ2-7, with D possibly being TRBD1 (5 bases). The CDR3 covers 12 residues.